Presented here are 14 T cell receptor beta chains from one specimen sequenced in a study of control samples from healthy donors and cancer patients. Clones were read by immunoSEQ multiplex PCR, and TCRdb kept only the in-frame ones, dropping some. The table lists tens of thousands of clones, about 85% of them singletons. Material: blood. The receptor set was obtained from a woman in her sixties or seventies in good health.

The V and J genes are TRBV7-2 and TRBJ2-5, with TRBD2 matching 7 bases. The CDR3 is 15 residues long. CDR1 SGHTA and CDR2 FQGNSA come from the germline V gene. V dropped 5 bases and J dropped 3; count of bases not matched to a gene: 9. The CDR3 is CASSRREGGEETQYF. The DNA for the CDR3 is TGTGCCAGCAGCAGAAGGGAGGGCGGGGAAGAGACCCAGTACTTC.

The chain combines TRBV19 with TRBJ1-3, with no clear D. Deletions cut 4 bases from V and 0 bases from J, with 7 bases between. Germline values: CDR1 LNHDA, CDR2 SQIVND (reference sequence). The CDR3 runs 14 residues. CDR3 coding DNA: TGTGCCAGTAGTACAACGAGCTCTGGAAACACCATATATTTT. It codes for CASSTTSSGNTIYF.

This clone was observed once. This chain connects TRBV25-1 to TRBJ1-2; D perhaps matches TRBD1 (5 bases). V was shortened by 3 bases and J by 5 bases, with 10 bases between the two germline ends. The V gene's germline CDR1 is MGHDK and CDR2 SYGVNS. The CDR3 sequence is 13 residues long. CDR3 nucleotides: TGTGCCAGCAGTGATCTGGGGCAATATGGCTACACCTTC. It encodes CASSDLGQYGYTF.

The V gene is TRBV18, the J gene TRBJ2-7; TRBD2 matches at 7 bases. The CDR3 loop spans 15 amino acids. The germline CDR1 and CDR2 sequences are KGHSH and LQKENI. J was trimmed by 3 bases and V by 3 bases; bases with no gene match: 8. The CDR3 nucleotides read TGTGCCAGCTCACCCCCGGGGGGTGGATTCTACGAGCAGTACTTC. This codes for CASSPPGGGFYEQYF.

The chain employs TRBV18 and TRBJ1-6; D remains unclear. The CDR3 has 13 residues. Germline V gene sequence: CDR1 KGHSH, CDR2 LQKENI. V gave up 5 bases and J gave up 7 bases, with 9 bases separating them. The CDR3 region has the DNA TGTGCCAGCTCATCCGAGTTAAATTCACCCCTCCACTTT. It translates to CASSSELNSPLHF.

The V call is TRBV7-2, the J call TRBJ2-1; 9 bases align to TRBD2. Germline V gene sequence: CDR1 SGHTA, CDR2 FQGNSA. V trimming: 4 bases; J trimming: 6 bases; junction bases outside the gene matches: 10. CDR3 size: 16 residues. CDR3 protein: CASSSTGWREGNEQFF. DNA for the CDR3: TGTGCCAGCAGCTCGACCGGGTGGCGGGAGGGCAATGAGCAGTTCTTC.

The rearrangement uses TRBV2 and TRBJ2-3; D gene ambiguous. The V gene lost 2 bases and the J gene lost 3 bases, with 12 bases spanning the gap. This CDR3 region has 15 residues. In germline, CDR1 is SNHLY, CDR2 FYNNEI. As DNA, the CDR3 is TGTGCCAGCAGTGAAACGGGCGTTATGACAGATACGCAGTATTTT. Translation: CASSETGVMTDTQYF.

This clone has only a few counts. The CDR3 region is CASTRQGKVGETQYF. The DNA for the CDR3 is TGTGCCAGCACCCGACAGGGGAAGGTCGGAGAGACCCAGTACTTC. V gene TRBV11-2 combines with J gene TRBJ2-5; TRBD1 aligns across 8 bases. The V gene end was trimmed by 7 bases and the J gene end by 4 bases; junction bases not matched to a gene: 11. The germline CDR1 and CDR2 sequences are SGHAT and FQNNGV. CDR3 length: 15 amino acids.

The chain carries TRBV14 and TRBJ2-7; D is undetermined. This CDR3 is 15 amino acids long. V was cut by 0 bases and J by 3 bases, with 12 bases left in between. Germline-derived CDR1 and CDR2 are SGHDN and FVKESK. The CDR3 region is CASSQDVAAIYEQYF. Written as DNA, the CDR3 is TGTGCCAGCAGCCAAGATGTGGCAGCCATCTACGAGCAGTACTTC.

The CDR3 bases are TGTGCCAGCAGTGAAAGGAGGGTGCCAAATCTTATGAACACTGAAGCTTTCTTT. Translated, it gives CASSERRVPNLMNTEAFF. The chain joins TRBV6-1 to TRBJ1-1, with no clear D. This CDR3 is 18 amino acids long. Trimming removed 2 bases from V and 0 bases from J, with 19 bases in between. Per the germline V gene, CDR1 is MNHNS and CDR2 is SASEGT.

The chain has TRBV15 and TRBJ2-7; D possibly matches TRBD1 or TRBD2 (6 bases each). Germline loops: CDR1 LNHNV, CDR2 YYDKDF (reference sequence). The CDR3 extends over 15 amino acids. The V gene lost 4 bases and the J gene lost 7 bases, with 20 bases spanning the gap. CDR3 sequence (DNA): TGTGCCACCAGCAAAGGGGGGTGGGGGCGAGGAGAGCAGTACTTC. Its protein product is CATSKGGWGRGEQYF.

This chain joins TRBV7-9 and TRBJ1-2; 7 bases align to TRBD1. V dropped 3 bases and J dropped 5; count of bases not matched to a gene: 3. Germline V lookup: CDR1 SEHNR, CDR2 FQNEAQ (reference sequence). The CDR3 is 13 residues long. This chain's CDR3 is CASSLGTEYGYTF. CDR3 bases: TGTGCCAGCAGCTTGGGGACAGAATATGGCTACACCTTC.

The chain is built from TRBV19 and TRBJ1-1, with a weak D call TRBD1 (5 bases). CDR1 is LNHDA, CDR2 SQIVND, per germline (reference sequence). V lost 6 bases to trimming and J lost 0 bases, with 14 bases between them. The CDR3 is 15 amino acids. CDR3 nucleotide sequence: TGTGCCAGTAGCAAACAAACGGGGGTGAACACTGAAGCTTTCTTT. Its translation is CASSKQTGVNTEAFF.

This chain joins TRBV6-1 and TRBJ1-1, with D perhaps TRBD1 (5 bases). This CDR3 region has 15 residues. Trimming cost V 2 bases and J 1 base, with 11 bases left between them. Germline lookup yields CDR1 MNHNS and CDR2 SASEGT. The CDR3 sequence: CASSEPGRWNTEAFF. CDR3 nucleotide sequence: TGTGCCAGCAGTGAACCGGGACGGTGGAACACTGAAGCTTTCTTT.